Described below is a single T cell receptor (beta chain) sequence and its context. Generated by immunoSEQ multiplex PCR, the TCRdb table keeps only in-frame clones and is missing some. The profile shows 200,000 to 250,000 clones, around 83% of them singletons. The entry originates in a study of blood T cell repertoires in COVID-19. Across the study: Researchers got acute and convalescent COVID-19 samples from the United States, Italy and Spain. T cells, B-cell-depleted T cells, or PBMCs supplied cDNA or gDNA.

The CDR3 is 15 residues long. V dropped 5 bases and J dropped 1; count of bases not matched to a gene: 5. Germline V gene sequence: CDR1 LNHDA, CDR2 SQIVND (reference sequence). The chain is built from TRBV19 and TRBJ2-7, with TRBD2 matching over 10 bases. Sequenced material: peripheral blood. The sequence was collected from a woman aged 40 to 49 who had recovered from COVID-19. DNA of the CDR3: TGTGCCAGTAGTGTTAATAGCGGGGGGTCCTACGAGCAGTACTTC. As protein: CASSVNSGGSYEQYF.